This T cell receptor beta chain was recorded in a study of identical twins. The germline V gene encodes CDR1 ENHRY and CDR2 SYGVKD. This CDR3 is built from 21 residues. V shed 0 bases, J shed 4 bases, and the junction held 16 bases outside the gene matches. This clonotype was recorded many times. Its antigen is still unknown. Overall study results and limits: Compared with unrelated sharing, twin-shared out-of-frame alpha sequences had more low-probability sequences. Among monozygotic twins, out-of-frame TCR alpha sharing exceeded what models predicted.

A universal primer site was added by template switching, and unique molecular identifiers were carried by the cDNA. TCRdb re-called the 5' RACE reads with MiXCR, one entry per CDR3 protein. The sample includes 1.5 million to 2 million distinct CDR3 sequences, about 30% of them seen just once. The sample comprised cord blood. The sequence came from a newborn girl in good health. V is TRBV10-3 and J is TRBJ2-1; 12 nucleotides agree with TRBD2. The CDR3 spells CAISESIWSTSGRLAYNEQFF. As DNA, the CDR3 is TGTGCCATCAGTGAGTCGATTTGGTCGACTAGCGGGAGACTCGCTTACAATGAGCAGTTCTTC.